These 24 T cell receptor beta chains originate from one sample sequenced in a study of vaccination and CD4 T cells after COVID-19. For these TCRs, the target antigens are not known. The Oncomine TCR Beta short-read assay sequenced DNA from cultured CD4+ T cells. MiXCR, applied by TCRdb to the PCR reads, yields one record per CDR3 protein. This repertoire shows around 19,000 distinct CDR3 sequences, 35% to 50% found once; its top ten account for about 14%. Treatment here: roughly 11-day PBMC culture with coronavirus spike peptide pools or control peptides (ViraFEST assay). Sequenced sample: CD4+ T cells from blood, cultured in vitro. These receptors were obtained from a human donor who had recovered from COVID-19.

The J gene is TRBJ2-1, the V gene TRBV19, with D tentatively TRBD2 (6 bases). There are 16 residues in the CDR3. The germline V gene has CDR1 LNHDA and CDR2 SQIVND (reference sequence). Trimming shortened V by 7 bases and J by 0 bases, and 16 bases separated the two germline ends. Written as DNA, the CDR3 is TGTGCCAGTACCCTGGGAGGCTCGAGCTCCTACAATGAGCAGTTCTTC. Residues: CASTLGGSSSYNEQFF.

Only a few counts were recorded for this clonotype. This chain joins TRBV20-1 and TRBJ1-5, with D uncertain. Germline CDR1 reads DFQATT; CDR2 reads SNEGSKA (reference sequence). V lost 0 bases and J 3 bases, leaving 12 bases between the germline ends. CDR3 length: 15 residues. The CDR3: CSARDSARINQPQHF. CDR3 DNA sequence: TGCAGTGCTAGAGATTCGGCACGAATCAATCAGCCCCAGCATTTT.

The rearrangement links TRBV11-2 to TRBJ1-1; D remains ambiguous. V lost 0 bases, J lost 11 bases, and 13 bases lay in between. Looked up from germline, CDR1 is SGHAT and CDR2 is FQNNGV. The CDR3 is 13 amino acids. The CDR3 DNA is TGTGCCAGCAGCTTAGATCTCCCGGGGTTGGCTTTCTTT. This gives the protein CASSLDLPGLAFF.

The chain is built from TRBV27 and TRBJ2-7; D uncertain. Germline V gene data show CDR1 as MNHEY and CDR2 as SMNVEV (reference sequence). V was pared by 0 bases and J by 1 base, with 16 bases between. The CDR3 length is 17 residues. DNA of the CDR3: TGTGCCAGCAGTTTATCAAGTTCGAGGACGCTTTCCTACGAGCAGTACTTC. This gives the protein CASSLSSSRTLSYEQYF.

This sequence joins TRBV28 and TRBJ1-5, with 9 bases fitting TRBD1. Germline V gene data show CDR1 as MDHEN and CDR2 as SYDVKM. The V gene end was trimmed by 1 base and the J gene end by 12 bases; junction bases not matched to a gene: 13. The CDR3 extends over 16 amino acids. CDR3 protein: CASSLYRTGGFQVQHF. Written as DNA, the CDR3 is TGTGCCAGCAGTTTATACCGAACAGGGGGCTTCCAAGTCCAGCATTTT.

This clonotype was picked up a small number of times. V gene TRBV28 combines with J gene TRBJ1-2; unclear D gene. The germline gives CDR1 MDHEN, CDR2 SYDVKM. CDR3 length: 13 amino acids. V lost 9 bases to trimming and J lost 2 bases, with 13 bases between them. This CDR3 reads CASTTRSNYGYTF. The CDR3, as DNA: TGTGCCAGTACTACCCGGAGCAACTATGGCTACACCTTC.

The table lists this clonotype with a few counts. CDR3 DNA: TGTGCCAGCATCCCGGGGACAGCCGGCCCCGGCTACGAGCAGTACTTC. Translated, it gives CASIPGTAGPGYEQYF. This sequence joins TRBV28 and TRBJ2-7; TRBD1 aligns across 7 bases. The CDR3 has 16 residues. In germline, CDR1 is MDHEN, CDR2 SYDVKM. J was trimmed by 3 bases and V by 7 bases; bases with no gene match: 15.

The chain carries TRBV9 and TRBJ2-2; 8 bases are shared with TRBD2. Germline CDR1 reads SGDLS; CDR2 reads YYNGEE. V lost 0 bases, J lost 5 bases, and 6 bases stayed unmatched. The CDR3 runs 16 residues. The CDR3, as DNA: TGTGCCAGCAGCGTAGGGCTAGCGGGTGGAACCGGGGAGCTGTTTTTT. Amino acids: CASSVGLAGGTGELFF.

DNA of the CDR3: TGCAGTGCTAGAGTCCGGGCCCGGGGGGATCAGCCCCAGCATTTT. Translating gives CSARVRARGDQPQHF. This chain uses TRBV20-1 with TRBJ1-5, with D perhaps TRBD1 (5 bases). This CDR3 contains 15 residues. The germline CDR1 and CDR2 sequences are DFQATT and SNEGSKA (reference sequence). Trimming removed 1 base from V and 5 bases from J, with 15 bases in between.

Points on this clonotype: The junction departs from germline at one end; a sequencing error may be responsible. The rearrangement joins TRBV2 to TRBJ2-3; D unclear. CDR1 and CDR2 (germline): SNHLY, FYNNEI. The CDR3 has 13 residues. CDR3 DNA: TGTGACAGCAGTAGGGCCAGCACAGATACGCAGTATTTT. It encodes CDSSRASTDTQYF.

This chain links TRBV12-3 or TRBV12-4 with TRBJ2-1; possibly TRBD2 for D (6 bases). Trimming cost V 2 bases and J 7 bases, with 12 bases left between them. The CDR3 contains 14 residues. The CDR3 nucleotides are TGTGCCAGCAGTTTAAACCGGGCGGGGAATGAGCAGTTCTTC. Its translation: CASSLNRAGNEQFF.

This chain uses TRBV12-3 or TRBV12-4 with TRBJ1-5; 8 bases are a match to TRBD1. The CDR3 has 15 amino acids. V shed 6 bases, J shed 3 bases, and the junction held 7 bases outside the gene matches. CDR3 residues: CASRGGQGDNQPQHF. CDR3 coding DNA: TGTGCCAGCAGGGGAGGACAGGGTGACAATCAGCCCCAGCATTTT.

In its sample, this clonotype was seen a few times. V and J are TRBV7-6 and TRBJ1-5; D is possibly TRBD1 (6 bases). CDR3 size: 14 residues. CDR1 SGHVS and CDR2 FNYEAQ come from the germline V gene. With 1 base removed from V and 6 bases from J, the gap between germline ends came to 10 bases. The CDR3 nucleotides are TGTGCCAGCAGCTTAGAACAGGGCAGTCAGCCCCAGCATTTT. The encoded protein is CASSLEQGSQPQHF.

This rearrangement joins TRBV12-3 or TRBV12-4 to TRBJ2-7, with D perhaps matching TRBD1 or TRBD2 (5 bases each). CDR3 size: 14 residues. V shed 5 bases and J shed 4 bases, with 15 bases lying between them. The CDR3 nucleotides are TGTGCCAGCAGTCGAACCGGGACCTATTACGAGCAGTACTTC. Translated, it gives CASSRTGTYYEQYF.

This clonotype was observed a few times. The rearrangement links TRBV7-8 to TRBJ1-5; 8 bases line up with TRBD1. The V gene's germline CDR1 is SGHVS and CDR2 FQNEAQ. This CDR3 has 15 amino acids. The V and J ends lost 4 bases and 3 bases, in that order; junction bases with no gene match: 5. CDR3 in amino acids: CASSYGQGVNQPQHF. The CDR3 nucleotides are TGTGCCAGCAGCTACGGACAGGGCGTCAATCAGCCCCAGCATTTT.

The rearrangement joins TRBV6-2 or TRBV6-3 to TRBJ2-1; 13 bases fit TRBD2. Germline lookup yields CDR1 MNHEY and CDR2 SVGEGT. J lost 7 bases, V lost 2 bases, and 11 bases had no gene match. There are 18 residues in the CDR3. Written as DNA, the CDR3 is TGTGCCAGCAGTTACGGGACTAGCGGGACCCGCGGGGCAAATGAGCAGTTCTTC. Translating it yields CASSYGTSGTRGANEQFF.

The rearrangement joins TRBV7-2 to TRBJ2-5; D remains ambiguous. The CDR3 runs to 11 residues. Germline V CDR1 and CDR2: SGHTA, FQGNSA. Trimming took 6 bases from V and 5 from J, leaving 7 bases between them. CDR3 residues: CASRWLETQYF. CDR3 sequence (DNA): TGTGCCAGCAGGTGGTTGGAGACCCAGTACTTC. The whole variable domain, remainder taken from reference TRBV7-2 and TRBJ2-5, is GAGVSQSPSNKVTEKGKDVELRCDPISGHTALYWYRQSLGQGLEFLIYFQGNSAPDKSGLPSDRFSAERTGGSVSTLTIQRTQQEDSAVYLCASRWLETQYFGPGTRLLVL.

This clonotype was recorded a few times. This chain joins TRBV7-2 and TRBJ1-5; D is perhaps TRBD1 (6 bases). The CDR3 extends over 14 amino acids. Germline assignment: CDR1 SGHTA and CDR2 FQGNSA. V was clipped by 1 base and J by 6 bases, with 10 bases between them. In nucleotides, the CDR3 is TGTGCCAGCAGCTTAGGGGGGCGCGGTCAGCCCCAGCATTTT. Its protein product is CASSLGGRGQPQHF. Looking up the rest from reference TRBV7-2 and TRBJ1-5 gives the full variable domain: GAGVSQSPSNKVTEKGKDVELRCDPISGHTALYWYRQSLGQGLEFLIYFQGNSAPDKSGLPSDRFSAERTGGSVSTLTIQRTQQEDSAVYLCASSLGGRGQPQHFGDGTRLSIL.

This clonotype has only a few counts. CDR3 DNA sequence: TGTGCCACCAGCAGAGGGTCAGGCGGCGGCGAGCAGTACTTC. Its translation is CATSRGSGGGEQYF. The chain has TRBV15 and TRBJ2-7; D unclear. V was pared by 1 base and J by 6 bases, with 13 bases between. This CDR3 has 14 residues. Germline V gene data show CDR1 as LNHNV and CDR2 as YYDKDF (reference sequence).

On this clonotype itself: No conserved phenylalanine or tryptophan is present at the end of the CDR3, so a read error is the likely explanation. The V and J genes are TRBV20-1 and TRBJ2-7, with 9 bases aligning to TRBD2. Losses at the gene ends were 5 bases for V and 1 base for J; bases not matched to a gene: 18. This CDR3 spans 18 amino acids. CDR1 is DFQATT and CDR2 is SNEGSKA in the germline V gene (reference sequence). The CDR3 nucleotides are TGCAGTGCTCTCCCGCGGGAGGGCCTGTTACTATCGTCCTACGAGCAGTACTCC. This codes for CSALPREGLLLSSYEQYS.

The V and J genes are TRBV10-3 and TRBJ1-1; 7 bases line up with TRBD1. The V gene's germline CDR1 is ENHRY and CDR2 SYGVKD. The trim removed 3 bases at V and 7 bases at J, leaving 8 bases unmatched. This CDR3 has 14 amino acids. DNA for the CDR3: TGTGCCATCAGTGAATCCCATCGGGACAGTGAAGCTTTCTTT. It specifies CAISESHRDSEAFF.

This clonotype was counted only a few times. This chain joins TRBV6-1 and TRBJ1-5, with a weak D call TRBD1 (5 bases). The germline V gene has CDR1 MNHNS and CDR2 SASEGT. V shed 5 bases and J shed 0 bases, with 17 bases lying between them. This CDR3 has 17 amino acids. The CDR3: CASSPRVGGYSNQPQHF. The DNA of the CDR3 is TGTGCCAGCAGTCCAAGGGTCGGGGGTTATAGCAATCAGCCCCAGCATTTT.

V and J are TRBV6-1 and TRBJ1-5, with 11 bases that match TRBD1. J was trimmed by 9 bases and V by 7 bases; bases with no gene match: 11. Germline CDR1 and CDR2: MNHNS and SASEGT. The CDR3 has 15 amino acids. DNA for the CDR3: TGTGCCAGCAAACAGGACAGGGGGCCTAGTGGGCCCCAGCATTTT. Protein: CASKQDRGPSGPQHF.

The chain combines TRBV28 with TRBJ2-1, with TRBD2 matching 9 bases. The trim removed 1 base at V and 4 bases at J, leaving 5 bases unmatched. The CDR3 sequence is 16 residues long. Looked up from germline, CDR1 is MDHEN and CDR2 is SYDVKM. The CDR3 loop reads CASSLSGLAPYNEQFF. For the CDR3, the DNA is TGTGCCAGCAGTTTATCGGGACTAGCCCCTTACAATGAGCAGTTCTTC.